The 18 T cell receptor beta chains below all came from one sample that was sequenced in a study of cytomegalovirus exposure and HLA in healthy donors. A multiplex PCR was run with 60 Vbeta primers and 13 Jbeta primers. TCRdb's copy holds only in-frame clones and misses some; the assay was immunoSEQ multiplex PCR. This sample has around 100,000 clones, with 81% found just once. What was sequenced was PBMCs. All receptors come from an older woman in good health and CMV-seropositive.

V and J are TRBV7-9 and TRBJ2-1; D perhaps matches TRBD1 (6 bases). V shed 5 bases and J shed 4 bases, with 12 bases lying between them. This CDR3 contains 14 residues. CDR1 and CDR2 from the germline V gene are SEHNR and FQNEAQ (reference sequence). The CDR3 DNA sequence: TGTGCCAGCAGCGGTCGGACAGATTACAATGAGCAGTTCTTC. This translates into CASSGRTDYNEQFF.

This rearrangement joins TRBV10-3 to TRBJ2-3, with D unresolved. Germline assignment: CDR1 ENHRY and CDR2 SYGVKD. This CDR3 region has 13 residues. V was shortened by 7 bases and J by 2 bases, with 10 bases between the two germline ends. DNA of the CDR3: TGTGCCATCACGAAGGAGTTCACAGATACGCAGTATTTT. As protein: CAITKEFTDTQYF.

The V call is TRBV4-1, the J call TRBJ2-1; 14 bases match TRBD2. This CDR3 spans 17 amino acids. Germline trimming cut 2 bases from V and 16 bases from J; bases unmatched to any gene: 16. CDR1 MGHRA and CDR2 YSYEKL come from the germline V gene. CDR3 coding DNA: TGCGCCAGCAGCCAAAACATTAAGGGACTAGCGGGAGACGAAGGATTCTTC. Protein product: CASSQNIKGLAGDEGFF.

This chain connects TRBV29-1 to TRBJ1-1; a weak D match, TRBD1 (5 bases). Trimming stripped 6 bases from V and 5 bases from J, with 13 bases between. The CDR3 extends over 12 amino acids. Germline assignment: CDR1 SQVTM and CDR2 ANQGSEA. This chain's CDR3 is CSVAVTDTEAFF. The DNA for the CDR3 is TGCAGCGTCGCTGTGACAGATACTGAAGCTTTCTTT. The full variable domain, completed using reference TRBV29-1 and TRBJ1-1, is SAVISQKPSRDICQRGTSLTIQCQVDSQVTMMFWYRQQPGQSLTLIATANQGSEATYESGFVIDKFPISRPNLTFSTLTVSNMSPEDSSIYLCSVAVTDTEAFFGQGTRLTVV.

The chain recombines TRBV30 with TRBJ1-5; D remains ambiguous. There are 14 residues in the CDR3. Deletions cut 0 bases from V and 3 bases from J, with 9 bases between. Per germline, CDR1 GTSNPN and CDR2 SVGIG (reference sequence). The chain's CDR3 is CAWSVLGVNQPQHF. In DNA form, the CDR3 reads TGTGCCTGGAGTGTACTTGGAGTCAATCAGCCCCAGCATTTT.

The J gene is TRBJ2-7, the V gene TRBV25-1; 8 bases map to TRBD1. Germline CDR1 MGHDK, CDR2 SYGVNS. V lost 3 bases and J lost 6; bases outside the gene matches: 7. This CDR3 is built from 14 residues. Here the CDR3 DNA reads TGTGCCAGCAGTGATGGACAGGGTCGGGTCGAGCAGTACTTC. Amino acid sequence: CASSDGQGRVEQYF.

A single count supports this clone. The chain has TRBV30 and TRBJ1-2; D gene ambiguous. Trimming took 2 bases from V and 2 from J, leaving 6 bases between them. The germline V gene has CDR1 GTSNPN and CDR2 SVGIG (reference sequence). The CDR3 extends over 12 amino acids. The CDR3 sequence is CAWSSGNYGYTF. The DNA for the CDR3 is TGTGCCTGGAGTTCGGGAAACTATGGCTACACCTTC.

The V gene is TRBV18, the J gene TRBJ2-7, with TRBD2 as a possible D gene (5 bases). The germline V gene encodes CDR1 KGHSH and CDR2 LQKENI. Between the trimmed V and J ends, which lost 3 bases and 6 bases, there was a span of 24 bases. This CDR3 has 17 residues. The CDR3 reads CASSPLGGGTDVAEQYF. In nucleotides, the CDR3 is TGTGCCAGCTCACCCCTCGGAGGAGGCACGGACGTAGCCGAGCAGTACTTC. The whole variable domain, filled in from reference TRBV18 and TRBJ2-7, reads NAGVMQNPRHLVRRRGQEARLRCSPMKGHSHVYWYRQLPEEGLKFMVYLQKENIIDESGMPKERFSAEFPKEGPSILRIQQVVRGDSAAYFCASSPLGGGTDVAEQYFGPGTRLTVT.

V gene TRBV6-1 combines with J gene TRBJ1-5, with D uncertain. Looked up from germline, CDR1 is MNHNS and CDR2 is SASEGT. V was shortened by 8 bases and J by 4 bases, with 15 bases between the two germline ends. The CDR3 consists of 14 residues. CDR3 DNA: TGTGCCAGCCAAGAGGGCAGTCGAAATCAGCCCCAGCATTTT. This codes for CASQEGSRNQPQHF.

The chain employs TRBV11-3 and TRBJ2-5, with 9 bases that match TRBD1. This CDR3 comprises 16 residues. Germline V gives CDR1 SGHNT, CDR2 YENEEA. V shed 5 bases and J 6 bases; nucleotides not matched to a gene: 13. The CDR3: CASSHPPNRGQKTQYF. The CDR3 DNA sequence: TGTGCCAGCAGCCATCCGCCTAACAGGGGGCAGAAGACCCAGTACTTC.

This clone has just one count. The chain couples TRBV11-2 to TRBJ2-7; tentative D call: TRBD1 (6 bases). In germline, CDR1 is SGHAT, CDR2 FQNNGV. Trimming cost V 4 bases and J 2 bases, with 12 bases left between them. The CDR3 covers 14 residues. The CDR3 protein is CASSSTQGPYEQYF. The CDR3 DNA reads as TGTGCCAGCAGCTCGACCCAGGGGCCCTACGAGCAGTACTTC.

The chain uses TRBV6-6 and TRBJ1-1; 8 bases align to TRBD1. This CDR3 is built from 15 residues. Trimming at V came to 4 bases and at J to 1 base, leaving 5 bases not matched to a gene. Germline V gives CDR1 MNHNY, CDR2 SVGAGI (reference sequence). The CDR3 loop reads CASSSTGTGNTEAFF. CDR3 sequence (DNA): TGTGCCAGCAGTTCCACCGGGACAGGGAACACTGAAGCTTTCTTT.

The chain couples TRBV18 to TRBJ1-1; 8 bases agree with TRBD1. Germline V gene sequence: CDR1 KGHSH, CDR2 LQKENI. The CDR3 runs 14 residues. With V trimmed by 5 bases and J by 3 bases, 5 bases remained unmatched. CDR3 coding DNA: TGTGCCAGCTCATCCACAGGGGGGGACACTGAAGCTTTCTTT. Translating gives CASSSTGGDTEAFF.

The J gene is TRBJ2-7, the V gene TRBV6-5, with D maybe TRBD1 (6 bases). The V and J ends lost 6 bases and 6 bases respectively, with 12 bases between them. CDR3 size: 12 residues. CDR1 and CDR2 (germline): MNHEY, SVGAGI. CDR3 DNA sequence: TGTGCCAGCAGCTCCACAGGGTTCGAGCAGTACTTC. Translated, it gives CASSSTGFEQYF.

The chain employs TRBV7-2 and TRBJ2-1, with D perhaps matching TRBD2 (6 bases). Trimming left V 1 base short and J 8 bases short, with 12 bases between. The V gene's germline CDR1 is SGHTA and CDR2 FQGNSA. This CDR3 has 14 amino acids. The CDR3 DNA is TGTGCCAGCAGCTTAGGGACTACCTGGGATGAGCAGTTCTTC. Amino acid sequence: CASSLGTTWDEQFF.

The rearrangement joins TRBV9 to TRBJ2-2; TRBD2 aligns across 15 bases. CDR1 is SGDLS, CDR2 YYNGEE, per germline. The CDR3 is made up of 20 amino acids. V lost 2 bases and J lost 5; bases outside the gene matches: 13. CDR3 nucleotides: TGTGCCAGCAGCGTTTCTGACAAGGGACTAGCGGGAGGAGGGACCGGGGAGCTGTTTTTT. Amino acid sequence: CASSVSDKGLAGGGTGELFF.

This chain connects TRBV30 to TRBJ2-3; 7 nucleotides align to TRBD1. This CDR3 is built from 13 residues. The germline gives CDR1 GTSNPN, CDR2 SVGIG (reference sequence). The V gene end was trimmed by 2 bases and the J gene end by 5 bases; junction bases not matched to a gene: 4. CDR3 in DNA: TGTGCCTGGAGTTTCCAGGGGGTAGATACGCAGTATTTT. It translates to CAWSFQGVDTQYF.

This chain connects TRBV6-1 to TRBJ1-5; 8 bases fit TRBD1. Losses at the gene ends were 4 bases for V and 3 bases for J; bases not matched to a gene: 5. The length of the CDR3 is 15 residues. CDR1 is MNHNS, CDR2 SASEGT, per germline. For the CDR3, the DNA is TGTGCCAGCAGTGGAATGACAGGGGCCAATCAGCCCCAGCATTTT. Protein: CASSGMTGANQPQHF.